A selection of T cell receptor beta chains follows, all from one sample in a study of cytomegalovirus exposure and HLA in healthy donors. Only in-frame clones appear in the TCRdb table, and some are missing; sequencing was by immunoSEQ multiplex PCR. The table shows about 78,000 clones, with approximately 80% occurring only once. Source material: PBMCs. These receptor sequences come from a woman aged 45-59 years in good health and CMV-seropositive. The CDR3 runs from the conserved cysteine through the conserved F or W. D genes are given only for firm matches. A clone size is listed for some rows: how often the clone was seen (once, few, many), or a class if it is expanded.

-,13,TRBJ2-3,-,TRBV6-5,TGTGCCAGCAGTTCAGGAGGAGCCGATACGCAGTATTTT,CASSSGGADTQYF
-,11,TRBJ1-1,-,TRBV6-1,TGTGCCAGCAGTTTCGACTTCATGGCTTTCTTT,CASSFDFMAFF
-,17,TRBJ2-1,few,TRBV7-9,TGTGCCAGCAGCTTAGCGTGGCAGGGAAGGTCCTACAATGAGCAGTTCTTC,CASSLAWQGRSYNEQFF
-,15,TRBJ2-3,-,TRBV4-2,TGTGCCAGCAGCCGGGCTAGGGGGTCAACAGATACGCAGTATTTT,CASSRARGSTDTQYF
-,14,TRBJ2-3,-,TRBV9,TGTGCCAGCAGCGTAGCGGGGTGGGGAGATACGCAGTATTTT,CASSVAGWGDTQYF
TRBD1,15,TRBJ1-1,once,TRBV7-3,TGTGCCAGCAGCTTCGGAGGGGGCAAGAACACTGAAGCTTTCTTT,CASSFGGGKNTEAFF
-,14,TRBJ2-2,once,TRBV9,TGTGCCAGCAGCGTGCAGGGGAACACCGGGGAGCTGTTTTTT,CASSVQGNTGELFF
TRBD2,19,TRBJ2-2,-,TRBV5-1,TGCGCCAGCAGCCATCTGGGGGTAGCGGGAGGATCGAACACCGGGGAGCTGTTTTTT,CASSHLGVAGGSNTGELFF
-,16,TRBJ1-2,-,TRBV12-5,TGTGCTAGTGGTGCCGGACAGCCTCGTAAACACTATGGCTACACCTTC,CASGAGQPRKHYGYTF
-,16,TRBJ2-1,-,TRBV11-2,TGTGCCAGCAGCTTGGGGGGGGGACACGCATACAATGAGCAGTTCTTC,CASSLGGGHAYNEQFF
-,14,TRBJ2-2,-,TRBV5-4,TGTGCCAGCAGCTTGGATTGGGCTCCCGGGGAGCTGTTTTTT,CASSLDWAPGELFF
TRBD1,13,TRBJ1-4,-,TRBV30,TGTGCCTGGGCAGGACAGGGGAGGGAAAAACTGTTTTTT,CAWAGQGREKLFF
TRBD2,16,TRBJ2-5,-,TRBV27,TGTGCCAGCAGATCTCTTCTTACGGGAGGGCCACGGACCCAGTACTTC,CASRSLLTGGPRTQYF
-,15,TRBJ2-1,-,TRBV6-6,TGTGCCAGCAGGCCCGCGAAGGGAGGCTACAATGAGCAGTTCTTC,CASRPAKGGYNEQFF
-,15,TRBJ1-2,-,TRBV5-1,TGCGCCAGCAGCCCGGCTGGGAGGGAGGGTCGAGGCTACACCTTC,CASSPAGREGRGYTF
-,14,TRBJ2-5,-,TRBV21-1,TGTGCCAGCAGCATCCGGGACAGGGAAGAGACCCAGTACTTC,CASSIRDREETQYF
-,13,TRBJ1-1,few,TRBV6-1,TGTGCCAGCAGTGAGCTGCAGGGCACTGAAGCTTTCTTT,CASSELQGTEAFF
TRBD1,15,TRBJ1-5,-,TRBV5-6,TGTGCCAGCAGCCAAACCGGGACAGGGGTTCAGCCCCAGCATTTT,CASSQTGTGVQPQHF
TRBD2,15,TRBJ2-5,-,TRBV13,TGTGCCAGCAGCTTAGTTAGCGGGGGGGCTGAGACCCAGTACTTC,CASSLVSGGAETQYF
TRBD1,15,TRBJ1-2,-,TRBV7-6,TGTGCCAGCAGCTCCTACAGGGGAGTTGGCTATGGCTACACCTTC,CASSSYRGVGYGYTF
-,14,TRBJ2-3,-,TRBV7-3,TGTGCCAGCAGCTCAGGGATCGGCACAGATACGCAGTATTTT,CASSSGIGTDTQYF
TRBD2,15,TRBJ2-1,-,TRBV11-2,TGTGCCAGCAGCTTAGAAGCGGGAGCTCCCGCCCGACAGTTCTTC,CASSLEAGAPARQFF
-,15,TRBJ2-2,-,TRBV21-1,TGTGCCAGCAACAAGGGACAGGAGAACACCGGGGAGCTGTTTTTT,CASNKGQENTGELFF
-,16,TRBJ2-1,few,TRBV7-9,TGTTCCAGCAGCTTACCCGGACAGAGCCGTTACAATGAGCAGTTCTTC,CSSSLPGQSRYNEQFF
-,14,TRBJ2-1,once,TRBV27,TGTGCCAGCAGGCTAGGATCCTCCTACAATGAGCAGTTCTTC,CASRLGSSYNEQFF
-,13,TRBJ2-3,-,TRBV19,TGTGCCAGTAACTCGGAGGCCACAGATACGCAGTATTTT,CASNSEATDTQYF
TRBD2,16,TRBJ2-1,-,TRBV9,TGTGCCAGCAGCGTACGGACTAGCGGGGACTACAATGAGCAGTTCTTC,CASSVRTSGDYNEQFF
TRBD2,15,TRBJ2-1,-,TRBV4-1,TGCGCCAGCAGCTCACGGACTAGCGGGATCCGTGAGCAGTTCTTC,CASSSRTSGIREQFF
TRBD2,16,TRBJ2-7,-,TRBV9,TGTGCCAGCAGCACCGGGACTAGCGGGGGTTACTACGAGCAGTACTTC,CASSTGTSGGYYEQYF
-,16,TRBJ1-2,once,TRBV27,TGTGCCAGCAGTTTCCTAACAGGGCTCGAGAACTATGGCTACACCTTC,CASSFLTGLENYGYTF
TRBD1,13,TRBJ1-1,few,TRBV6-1,TGTGCCAGCAGTGAACAGGGGGCCACTGAAGCTTTCTTT,CASSEQGATEAFF
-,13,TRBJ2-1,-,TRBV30,TGTGCCTGGAGTGTACAAGGGGATGCTGAGCAGTTCTTC,CAWSVQGDAEQFF
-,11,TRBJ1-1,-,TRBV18,TGTGCCAGCTCACCGCGAGAGGAAGCTTTCTTT,CASSPREEAFF
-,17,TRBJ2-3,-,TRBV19,TGTGCCAGTAGTCGGGGCAGCGCGGGGCGAAGCACAGATACGCAGTATTTT,CASSRGSAGRSTDTQYF
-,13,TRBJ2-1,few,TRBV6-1,TGTGCCAGCAGTTTCGGACTGGCAGGTGAGCAGTTCTTC,CASSFGLAGEQFF
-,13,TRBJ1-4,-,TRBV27,TGTGCCAGCTCGGGGATGGGGAATGAAAAACTGTTTTTT,CASSGMGNEKLFF
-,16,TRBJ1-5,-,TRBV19,TGTGCCAGTAGACCCAGACAGAATTATAGCAATCAGCCCCAGCATTTT,CASRPRQNYSNQPQHF
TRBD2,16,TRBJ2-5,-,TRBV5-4,TGTGCCAGCAGTGGGGCTAGCGGGTCCGGGGGAGAGACCCAGTACTTC,CASSGASGSGGETQYF
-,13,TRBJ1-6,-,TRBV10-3,TGTGCCATCGCAGCAGGGGATAATTCACCCCTCCACTTT,CAIAAGDNSPLHF
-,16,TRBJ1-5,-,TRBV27,TGTGCCAGCAGTCCCTGGACAGATTATAGCAATCAGCCCCAGCATTTT,CASSPWTDYSNQPQHF
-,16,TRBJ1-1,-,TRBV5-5,TGTGCCAGCAGACTGAAACGGTTAGGGGTGAACACTGAAGCTTTCTTT,CASRLKRLGVNTEAFF
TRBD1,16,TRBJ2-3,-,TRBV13,TGTGCCAGCAGCTTAAGGACAGGGGTCCTCACAGATACGCAGTATTTT,CASSLRTGVLTDTQYF
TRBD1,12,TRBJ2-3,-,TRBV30,TGTGCCTGGAGTCGGGACAGTTATACGCAGTATTTT,CAWSRDSYTQYF
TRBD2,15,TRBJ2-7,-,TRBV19,TGTGCCACCTCTGTGAGTAGCGGGGCCTCCTACGAGCAGTACTTC,CATSVSSGASYEQYF
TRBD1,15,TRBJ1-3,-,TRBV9,TGTGCCAGCAGCGACCGAACAGGGGACGGAAACACCATATATTTT,CASSDRTGDGNTIYF
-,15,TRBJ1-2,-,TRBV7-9,TGTGCCAGCAGCTTAGCCCTTACAAGTCAGTATGGCTACACCTTC,CASSLALTSQYGYTF
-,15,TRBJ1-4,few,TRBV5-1,TGCGCCAGCAGCCCATCGGACGGAGGACGGGAAAAACTGTTTTTT,CASSPSDGGREKLFF
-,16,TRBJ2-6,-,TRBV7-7,TGTGCTAGCAGTACAGGTTACGCCTCTGGGGCCAACGTCCTGACTTTC,CASSTGYASGANVLTF
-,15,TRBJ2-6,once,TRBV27,TGTGCCAGCAGTCCCTGGAAGTCTGGGGCTAACGTCCTGACTTTC,CASSPWKSGANVLTF
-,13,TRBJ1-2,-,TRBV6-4,TGTGCCAGCGATTCGAGACACCCCCTTGGCTACACCTTC,CASDSRHPLGYTF
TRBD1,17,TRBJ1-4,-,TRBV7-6,TGTGCCAGCAGCCAAACCGGGACAGGGATGGGGAATGAAAAACTGTTTTTT,CASSQTGTGMGNEKLFF
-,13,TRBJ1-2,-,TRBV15,TGTGCCACCAGCGCCCGGACAGACTATGGCTACACCTTC,CATSARTDYGYTF
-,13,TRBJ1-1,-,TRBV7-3,TGTGCCAGCAGCGACCAGGGAGGGGATGAAGCTTTCTTT,CASSDQGGDEAFF
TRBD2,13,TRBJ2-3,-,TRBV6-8,TGTGCCAGCACAGGGCTAGCGGAAGATACGCAGTATTTT,CASTGLAEDTQYF
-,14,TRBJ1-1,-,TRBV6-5,TGTGCCAGCAGTTTCTCCGGGGGGAACACTGAAGCTTTCTTT,CASSFSGGNTEAFF
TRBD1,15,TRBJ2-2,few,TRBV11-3,TGTGCCAGCAGCTTTCCGGGACAGGGTACCGGGGAGCTGTTTTTT,CASSFPGQGTGELFF
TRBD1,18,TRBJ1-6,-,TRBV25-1,TGTGCCAGCAGTGTGCCGGGACAGGGAACGGTAGAAAATTCACCCCTCCACTTT,CASSVPGQGTVENSPLHF